This T cell receptor beta chain was recorded in a study of blood T cells in healthy people across ages. At the level of the study: About one barcoded TCR beta cDNA was captured per two T cells. Study-wide results and caveats: Higher diversity and more naive CD4+ cells were features of long-lived donors, compared to aged donors.

A second PCR, run for about 7 to 11 cycles, used a sample-barcoded 5' primer plus a J-beta primer mix. TCRdb analysed the 5' RACE reads with MiXCR anew, one entry per CDR3 protein. The sample has roughly 570,000 distinct CDR3 sequences; 25% to 30% are singletons. Trimming left V 7 bases short and J 0 bases short, with 11 bases between. The V gene's germline CDR1 is SEHNR and CDR2 FQNEAQ (reference sequence). The CDR3 loop spans 14 amino acids. The table lists this clonotype with a few counts. No antigen is known for it. This chain links TRBV7-9 with TRBJ2-3; no clear D. The sequenced sample was blood. This TCR was recovered from a woman aged 65 to 85 in good health. The CDR3 is CASTKDLSTDTQYF. The CDR3, as DNA: TGTGCCAGCACCAAAGACCTTAGCACAGATACGCAGTATTTT.